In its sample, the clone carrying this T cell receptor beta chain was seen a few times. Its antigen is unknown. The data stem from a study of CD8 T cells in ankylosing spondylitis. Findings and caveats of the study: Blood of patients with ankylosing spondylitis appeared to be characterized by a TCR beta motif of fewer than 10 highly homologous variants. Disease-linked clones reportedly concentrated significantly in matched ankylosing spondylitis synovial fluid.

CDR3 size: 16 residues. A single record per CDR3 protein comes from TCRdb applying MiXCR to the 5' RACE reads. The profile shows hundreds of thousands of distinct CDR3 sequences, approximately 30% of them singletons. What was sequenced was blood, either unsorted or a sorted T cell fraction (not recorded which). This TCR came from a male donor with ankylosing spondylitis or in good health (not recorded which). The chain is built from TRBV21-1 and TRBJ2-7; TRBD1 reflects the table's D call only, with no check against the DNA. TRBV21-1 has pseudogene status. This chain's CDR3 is CASSKGYGTGLYEQYF. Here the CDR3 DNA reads TGTGCCAGCAGCAAAGGGTACGGGACAGGGCTCTACGAGCAGTACTTC.